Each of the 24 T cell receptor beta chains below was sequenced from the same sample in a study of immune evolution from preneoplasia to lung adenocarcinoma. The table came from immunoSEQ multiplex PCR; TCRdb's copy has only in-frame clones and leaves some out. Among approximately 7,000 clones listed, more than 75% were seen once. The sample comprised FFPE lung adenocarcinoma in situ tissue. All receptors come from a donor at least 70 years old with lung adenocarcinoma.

Written as DNA, the CDR3 is TGTGCCAGCAGCTTAAGGCTAGCGGGAGGGCCTTGGGAGCAGTTCTTC. This sequence encodes CASSLRLAGGPWEQFF. The chain employs TRBV7-8 and TRBJ2-1, with 12 positions matching TRBD2. Losses at the gene ends were 2 bases for V and 10 bases for J; bases not matched to a gene: 9. CDR1 and CDR2 (germline): SGHVS, FQNEAQ. The CDR3 contains 16 residues.

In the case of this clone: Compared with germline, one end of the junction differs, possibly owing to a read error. The CDR3 coding sequence is TGTGCCAGCAGTTTAGACAGGGCTAACACCGGGGAGCTGTTTTTT. Protein: CASSLDRANTGELFF. V and J are TRBV7-9 and TRBJ2-2; 7 bases match TRBD1. This CDR3 has 15 residues. Germline V gene data show CDR1 as SEHNR and CDR2 as FQNEAQ (reference sequence).

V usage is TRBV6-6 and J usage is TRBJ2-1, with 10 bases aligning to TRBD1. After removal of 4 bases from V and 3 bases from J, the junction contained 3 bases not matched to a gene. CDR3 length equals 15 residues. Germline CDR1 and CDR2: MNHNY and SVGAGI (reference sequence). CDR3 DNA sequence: TGTGCCAGCAGTTCCGGACAGGGGGACTACAATGAGCAGTTCTTC. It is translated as CASSSGQGDYNEQFF.

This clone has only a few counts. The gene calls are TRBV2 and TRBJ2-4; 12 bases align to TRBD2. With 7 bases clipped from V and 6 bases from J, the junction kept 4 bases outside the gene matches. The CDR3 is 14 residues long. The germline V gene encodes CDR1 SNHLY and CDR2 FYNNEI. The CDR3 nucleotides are TGTGCCAGCACTGGACTAGCGGGACCAAACATTCAGTACTTC. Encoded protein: CASTGLAGPNIQYF.

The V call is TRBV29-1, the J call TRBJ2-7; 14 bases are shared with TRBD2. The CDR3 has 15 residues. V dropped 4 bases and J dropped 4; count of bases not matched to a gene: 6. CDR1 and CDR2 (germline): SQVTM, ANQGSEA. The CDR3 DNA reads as TGCAGCGTTGGGACTAGCGGGAGGAAAAGTTACGAGCAGTACTTC. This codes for CSVGTSGRKSYEQYF.

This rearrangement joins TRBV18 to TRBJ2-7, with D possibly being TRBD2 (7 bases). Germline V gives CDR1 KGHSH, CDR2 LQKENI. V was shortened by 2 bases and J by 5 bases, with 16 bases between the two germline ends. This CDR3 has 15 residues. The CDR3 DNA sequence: TGTGCCAGCTCACCATTGGCGGGGGCGTTCAACGAGCAGTACTTC. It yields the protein CASSPLAGAFNEQYF.

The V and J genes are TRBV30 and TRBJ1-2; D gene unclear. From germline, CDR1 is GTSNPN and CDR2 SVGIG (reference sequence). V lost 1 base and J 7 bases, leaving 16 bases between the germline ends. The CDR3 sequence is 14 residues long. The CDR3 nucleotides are TGTGCCTGGAGTGCCCTCGACACTCATCTTGGCTACACCTTC. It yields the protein CAWSALDTHLGYTF.

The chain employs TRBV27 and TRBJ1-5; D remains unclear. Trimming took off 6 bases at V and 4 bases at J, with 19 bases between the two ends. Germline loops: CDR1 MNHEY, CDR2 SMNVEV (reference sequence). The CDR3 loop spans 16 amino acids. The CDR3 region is CASREHGVRGNQPQHF. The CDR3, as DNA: TGTGCCAGCAGGGAACATGGGGTAAGAGGAAATCAGCCCCAGCATTTT.

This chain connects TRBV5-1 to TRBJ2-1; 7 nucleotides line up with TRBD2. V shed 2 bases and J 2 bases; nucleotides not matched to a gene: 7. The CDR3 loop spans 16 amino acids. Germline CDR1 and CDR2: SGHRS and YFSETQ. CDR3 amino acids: CASSFLAGSPYNEQFF. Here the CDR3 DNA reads TGCGCCAGCAGCTTTTTAGCGGGTAGTCCCTACAATGAGCAGTTCTTC.

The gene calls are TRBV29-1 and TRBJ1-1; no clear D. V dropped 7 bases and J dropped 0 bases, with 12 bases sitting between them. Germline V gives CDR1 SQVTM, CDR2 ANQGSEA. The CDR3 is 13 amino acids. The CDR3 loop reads CSAAVGMNTEAFF. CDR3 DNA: TGCAGCGCCGCGGTGGGGATGAACACTGAAGCTTTCTTT.

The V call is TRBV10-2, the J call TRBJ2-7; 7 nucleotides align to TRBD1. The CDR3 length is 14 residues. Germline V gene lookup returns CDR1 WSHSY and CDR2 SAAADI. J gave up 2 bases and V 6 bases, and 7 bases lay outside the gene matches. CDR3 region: CASSYRDRPYEQYF. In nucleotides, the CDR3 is TGCGCCAGCAGCTACCGGGACAGACCCTACGAGCAGTACTTC.

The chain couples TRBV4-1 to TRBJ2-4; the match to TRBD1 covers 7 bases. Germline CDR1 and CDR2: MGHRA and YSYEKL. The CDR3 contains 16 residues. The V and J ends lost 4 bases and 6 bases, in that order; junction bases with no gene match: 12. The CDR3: CASSPYQGVGGNIQYF. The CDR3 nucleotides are TGCGCCAGCAGCCCATACCAGGGGGTTGGAGGAAACATTCAGTACTTC.

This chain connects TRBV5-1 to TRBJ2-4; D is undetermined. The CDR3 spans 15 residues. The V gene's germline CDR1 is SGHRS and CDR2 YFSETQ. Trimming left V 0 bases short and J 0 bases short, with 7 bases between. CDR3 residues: CASSLGALAKNIQYF. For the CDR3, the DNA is TGCGCCAGCAGCTTGGGGGCGCTAGCCAAAAACATTCAGTACTTC.

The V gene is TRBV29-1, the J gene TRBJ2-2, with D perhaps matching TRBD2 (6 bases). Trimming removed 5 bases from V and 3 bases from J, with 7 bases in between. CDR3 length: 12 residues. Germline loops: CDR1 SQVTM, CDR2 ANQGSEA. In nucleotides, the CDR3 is TGCAGCGTTAGGGACTACACCGGGGAGCTGTTTTTT. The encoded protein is CSVRDYTGELFF.

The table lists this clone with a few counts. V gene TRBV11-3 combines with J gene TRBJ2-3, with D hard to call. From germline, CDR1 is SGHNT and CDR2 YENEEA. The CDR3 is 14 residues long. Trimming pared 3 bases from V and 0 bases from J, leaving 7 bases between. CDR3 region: CASSFGSSTDTQYF. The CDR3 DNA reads TGTGCCAGCAGCTTTGGGTCTAGCACAGATACGCAGTATTTT.

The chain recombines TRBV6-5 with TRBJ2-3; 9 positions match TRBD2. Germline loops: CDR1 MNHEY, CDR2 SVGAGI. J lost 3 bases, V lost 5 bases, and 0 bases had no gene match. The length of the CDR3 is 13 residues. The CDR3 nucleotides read TGTGCCAGCAGTAGCGGGGGGACAGATACGCAGTATTTT. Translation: CASSSGGTDTQYF.

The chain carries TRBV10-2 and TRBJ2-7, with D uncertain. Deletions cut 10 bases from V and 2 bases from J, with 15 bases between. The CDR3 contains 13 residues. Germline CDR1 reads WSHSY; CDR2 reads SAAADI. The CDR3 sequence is CATSVGLPYEQYF. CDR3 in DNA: TGCGCCACCTCCGTGGGCCTCCCCTACGAGCAGTACTTC.

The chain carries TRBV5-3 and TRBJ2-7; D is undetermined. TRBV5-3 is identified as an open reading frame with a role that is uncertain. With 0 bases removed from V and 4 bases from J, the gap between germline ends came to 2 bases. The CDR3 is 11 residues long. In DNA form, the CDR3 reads TGTGCCAGAAGCTTGGAGTACGAGCAGTACTTC. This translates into CARSLEYEQYF.

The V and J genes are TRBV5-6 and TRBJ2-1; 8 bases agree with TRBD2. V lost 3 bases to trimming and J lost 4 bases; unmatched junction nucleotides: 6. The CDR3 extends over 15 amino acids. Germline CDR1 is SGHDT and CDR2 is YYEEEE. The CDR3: CASSYSGSAYNEQFF. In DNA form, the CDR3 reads TGTGCCAGCAGCTACAGCGGGAGTGCTTACAATGAGCAGTTCTTC.

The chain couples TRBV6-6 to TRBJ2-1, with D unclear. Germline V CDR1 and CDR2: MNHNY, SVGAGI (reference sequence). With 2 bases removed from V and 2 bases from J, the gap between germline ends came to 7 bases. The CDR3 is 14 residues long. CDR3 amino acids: CASSYNGAYNEQFF. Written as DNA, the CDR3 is TGTGCCAGCAGTTACAATGGCGCCTACAATGAGCAGTTCTTC.

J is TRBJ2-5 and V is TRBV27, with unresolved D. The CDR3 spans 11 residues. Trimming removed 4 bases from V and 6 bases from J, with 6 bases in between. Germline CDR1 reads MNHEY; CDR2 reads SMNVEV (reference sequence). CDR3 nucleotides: TGTGCCAGCAGTTCTGCAAAGACCCAGTACTTC. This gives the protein CASSSAKTQYF.

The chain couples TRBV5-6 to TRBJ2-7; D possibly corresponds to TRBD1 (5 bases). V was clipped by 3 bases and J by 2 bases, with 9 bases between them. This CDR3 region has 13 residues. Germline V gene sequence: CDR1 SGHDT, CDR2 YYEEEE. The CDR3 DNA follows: TGTGCCAGCAGCTCGGACACTACCTACGAGCAGTACTTC. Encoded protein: CASSSDTTYEQYF.

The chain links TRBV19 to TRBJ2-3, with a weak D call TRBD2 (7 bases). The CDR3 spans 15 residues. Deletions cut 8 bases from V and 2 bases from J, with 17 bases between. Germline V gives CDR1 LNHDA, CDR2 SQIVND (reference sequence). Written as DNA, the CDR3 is TGTGCCAGTGCTACAGGGAGGGGGGTCACAGATACGCAGTATTTT. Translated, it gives CASATGRGVTDTQYF.

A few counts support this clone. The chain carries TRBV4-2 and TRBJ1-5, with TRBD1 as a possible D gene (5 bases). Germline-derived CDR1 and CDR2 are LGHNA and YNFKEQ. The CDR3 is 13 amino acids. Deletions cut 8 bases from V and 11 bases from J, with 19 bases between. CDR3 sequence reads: CASSQRWGQAQHF. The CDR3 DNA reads TGTGCCAGCTCACAGAGGTGGGGCCAGGCCCAGCATTTT.